This is a list of T cell receptor beta chains from one sample in a study of cytomegalovirus exposure and HLA in healthy donors. Here immunoSEQ multiplex PCR was the method, and the copy in TCRdb shows in-frame clones only, minus some. The sample records around 200,000 clones, roughly 84% being singletons. The sequenced sample was PBMCs. The origin of the receptors is a woman under 30 in good health and CMV-seropositive. Both conserved end residues are part of each CDR3. A D gene is named only where the DNA matches it firmly. Clone sizes are given selectively: once, few, many, or a class where the clone is expanded.

v_gene: TRBV9
abundance: -
j_gene: TRBJ2-7
d_gene: TRBD2
CDR3aa: CASSVGVGGIDEQYF
CDR3nt: TGTGCCAGCAGCGTGGGGGTCGGGGGGATCGACGAGCAGTACTTC

v_gene: TRBV29-1
abundance: -
j_gene: TRBJ2-2
d_gene: TRBD2
CDR3aa: CSVSSGGGTGELFF
CDR3nt: TGCAGCGTCAGTAGCGGGGGGGGCACCGGGGAGCTGTTTTTT

v_gene: TRBV9
abundance: -
j_gene: TRBJ2-2
d_gene: TRBD2
CDR3aa: CASSVVAGGLIGELFF
CDR3nt: TGTGCCAGCAGCGTAGTAGCGGGGGGACTTATCGGGGAGCTGTTTTTT

v_gene: TRBV7-2
abundance: few
j_gene: TRBJ2-7
d_gene: -
CDR3aa: CASSIRVPGDYEQYF
CDR3nt: TGTGCCAGCAGCATCAGGGTTCCGGGGGACTACGAGCAGTACTTC

v_gene: TRBV14
abundance: -
j_gene: TRBJ2-7
d_gene: -
CDR3aa: CASSQESGGTQYF
CDR3nt: TGTGCCAGCAGCCAAGAAAGTGGCGGCACGCAGTACTTC

v_gene: TRBV29-1
abundance: -
j_gene: TRBJ1-2
d_gene: TRBD1
CDR3aa: CSVVYRPGQGEMGYTF
CDR3nt: TGCAGCGTTGTCTATCGGCCAGGACAGGGTGAAATGGGCTACACCTTC

v_gene: TRBV5-6
abundance: -
j_gene: TRBJ1-1
d_gene: -
CDR3aa: CASSFPSQQGPEAFF
CDR3nt: TGTGCCAGCAGCTTCCCGTCTCAACAGGGCCCTGAAGCTTTCTTT

v_gene: TRBV19
abundance: -
j_gene: TRBJ1-5
d_gene: -
CDR3aa: CASSMRTRPQHF
CDR3nt: TGTGCCAGTAGTATGCGAACCCGGCCCCAGCATTTT

v_gene: TRBV2
abundance: few
j_gene: TRBJ2-1
d_gene: TRBD2
CDR3aa: CASSRTGTSGGPNYNEQFF
CDR3nt: TGTGCCAGCAGTAGAACCGGGACTAGCGGGGGCCCCAACTACAATGAGCAGTTCTTC

v_gene: TRBV7-9
abundance: -
j_gene: TRBJ2-3
d_gene: -
CDR3aa: CASSYTDSWFTQYF
CDR3nt: TGTGCCAGCAGCTACACCGACTCGTGGTTTACGCAGTATTTT

v_gene: TRBV9
abundance: -
j_gene: TRBJ2-6
d_gene: -
CDR3aa: CASSVGGAGANVLTF
CDR3nt: TGTGCCAGCAGCGTAGGGGGGGCTGGGGCCAACGTCCTGACTTTC

v_gene: TRBV2
abundance: -
j_gene: TRBJ2-7
d_gene: TRBD1
CDR3aa: CASSEEWGQGYF
CDR3nt: TGTGCCAGCAGTGAGGAGTGGGGACAGGGTTACTTC

v_gene: TRBV6-5
abundance: -
j_gene: TRBJ1-1
d_gene: -
CDR3aa: CASSYGGAGTEAFF
CDR3nt: TGTGCCAGCAGTTACGGGGGCGCGGGCACTGAAGCTTTCTTT

v_gene: TRBV9
abundance: few
j_gene: TRBJ1-2
d_gene: TRBD1
CDR3aa: CASSGKTGDSSYTF
CDR3nt: TGTGCCAGCAGCGGAAAAACAGGGGATTCGAGCTACACCTTC

v_gene: TRBV7-7
abundance: -
j_gene: TRBJ2-5
d_gene: -
CDR3aa: CASSLGRRETQYF
CDR3nt: TGTGCCAGCAGCTTAGGGCGGCGAGAGACCCAGTACTTC

v_gene: TRBV6-6
abundance: -
j_gene: TRBJ2-7
d_gene: TRBD2
CDR3aa: CASSSREGVYEQYF
CDR3nt: TGTGCCAGCAGTTCCCGGGAGGGGGTGTACGAGCAGTACTTC

v_gene: TRBV5-1
abundance: -
j_gene: TRBJ2-7
d_gene: -
CDR3aa: CASSSRVAGEQYF
CDR3nt: TGCGCCAGCAGCTCAAGAGTGGCGGGCGAGCAGTACTTC